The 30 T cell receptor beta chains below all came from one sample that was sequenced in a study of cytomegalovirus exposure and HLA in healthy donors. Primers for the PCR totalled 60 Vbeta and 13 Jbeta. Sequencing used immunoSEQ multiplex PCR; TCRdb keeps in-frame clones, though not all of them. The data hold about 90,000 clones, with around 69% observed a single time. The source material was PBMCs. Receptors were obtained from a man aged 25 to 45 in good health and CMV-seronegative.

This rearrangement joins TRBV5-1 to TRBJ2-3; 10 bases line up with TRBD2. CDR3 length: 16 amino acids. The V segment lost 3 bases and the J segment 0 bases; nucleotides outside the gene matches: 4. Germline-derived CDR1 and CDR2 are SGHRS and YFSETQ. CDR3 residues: CASSYGLAASTDTQYF. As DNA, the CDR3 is TGCGCCAGCAGCTACGGACTAGCGGCAAGCACAGATACGCAGTATTTT.

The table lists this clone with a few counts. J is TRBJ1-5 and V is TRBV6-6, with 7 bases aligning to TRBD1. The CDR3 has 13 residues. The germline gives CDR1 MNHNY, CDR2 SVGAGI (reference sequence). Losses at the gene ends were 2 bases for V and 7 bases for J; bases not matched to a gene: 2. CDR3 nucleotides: TGTGCCAGCAGTTACGCAGGGGGACAGCCCCAGCATTTT. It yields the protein CASSYAGGQPQHF.

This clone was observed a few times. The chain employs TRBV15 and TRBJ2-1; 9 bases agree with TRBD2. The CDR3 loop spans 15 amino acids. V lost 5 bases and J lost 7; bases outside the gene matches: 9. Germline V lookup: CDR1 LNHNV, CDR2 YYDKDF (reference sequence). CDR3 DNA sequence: TGTGCCACCAGCGGAGGACTAGCGCAGACAAATGAGCAGTTCTTC. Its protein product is CATSGGLAQTNEQFF.

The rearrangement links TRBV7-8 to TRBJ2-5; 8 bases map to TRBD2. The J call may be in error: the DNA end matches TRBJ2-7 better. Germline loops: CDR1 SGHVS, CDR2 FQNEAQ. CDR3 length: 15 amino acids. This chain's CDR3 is CASSSYSGAIYEQYF. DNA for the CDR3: TGTGCCAGCAGCTCCTATAGCGGGGCGATCTACGAGCAGTACTTC.

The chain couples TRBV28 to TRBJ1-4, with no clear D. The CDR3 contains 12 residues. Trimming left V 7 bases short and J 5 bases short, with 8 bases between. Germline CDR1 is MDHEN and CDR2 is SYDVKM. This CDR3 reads CASNTGNEKLFF. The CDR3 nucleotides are TGTGCCAGCAACACCGGGAATGAAAAACTGTTTTTT.

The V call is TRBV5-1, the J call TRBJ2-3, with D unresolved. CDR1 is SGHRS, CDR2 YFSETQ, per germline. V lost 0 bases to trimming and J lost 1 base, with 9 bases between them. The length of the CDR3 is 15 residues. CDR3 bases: TGCGCCAGCAGCTTGGGTCGGTTCGGCACAGATACGCAGTATTTT. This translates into CASSLGRFGTDTQYF.

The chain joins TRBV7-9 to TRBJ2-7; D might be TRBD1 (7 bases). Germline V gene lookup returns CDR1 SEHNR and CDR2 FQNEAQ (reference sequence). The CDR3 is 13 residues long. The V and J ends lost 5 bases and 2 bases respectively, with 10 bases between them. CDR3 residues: CASSIRGAYEQYF. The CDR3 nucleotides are TGTGCCAGCAGCATCAGGGGGGCCTACGAGCAGTACTTC.

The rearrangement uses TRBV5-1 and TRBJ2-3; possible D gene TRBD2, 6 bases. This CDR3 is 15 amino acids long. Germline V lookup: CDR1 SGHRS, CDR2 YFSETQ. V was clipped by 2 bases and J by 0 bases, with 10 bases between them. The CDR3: CASSFRDSSTDTQYF. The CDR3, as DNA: TGCGCCAGCAGCTTCCGGGACTCTAGCACAGATACGCAGTATTTT.

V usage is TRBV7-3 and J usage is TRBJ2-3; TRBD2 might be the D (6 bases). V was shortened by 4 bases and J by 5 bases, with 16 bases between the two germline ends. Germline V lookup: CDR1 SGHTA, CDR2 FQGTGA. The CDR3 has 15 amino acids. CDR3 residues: CASSWRGHLGDTQYF. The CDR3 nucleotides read TGTGCCAGCAGCTGGCGGGGCCACTTAGGAGATACGCAGTATTTT.

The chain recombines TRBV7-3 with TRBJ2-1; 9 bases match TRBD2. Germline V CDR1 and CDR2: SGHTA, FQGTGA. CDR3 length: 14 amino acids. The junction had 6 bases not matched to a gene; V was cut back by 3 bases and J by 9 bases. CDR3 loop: CASSFLAGGSEQFF. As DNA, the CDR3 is TGTGCCAGCAGCTTCCTCGCGGGAGGGTCTGAGCAGTTCTTC.

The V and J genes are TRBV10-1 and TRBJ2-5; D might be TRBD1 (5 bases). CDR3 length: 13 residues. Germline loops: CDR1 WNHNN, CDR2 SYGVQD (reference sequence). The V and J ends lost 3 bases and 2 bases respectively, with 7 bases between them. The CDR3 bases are TGCGCCAGCAGTGACAGGGTGCAAGAGACCCAGTACTTC. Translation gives CASSDRVQETQYF.

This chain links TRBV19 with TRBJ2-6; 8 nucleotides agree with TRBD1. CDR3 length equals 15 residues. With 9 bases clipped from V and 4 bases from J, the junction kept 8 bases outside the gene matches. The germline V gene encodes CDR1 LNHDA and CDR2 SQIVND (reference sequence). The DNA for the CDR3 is TGTGCCAGCGGACAGGGCGCGAAGGGGGCCAACGTCCTGACTTTC. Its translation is CASGQGAKGANVLTF. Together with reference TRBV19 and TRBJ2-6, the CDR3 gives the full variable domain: DGGITQSPKYLFRKEGQNVTLSCEQNLNHDAMYWYRQDPGQGLRLIYYSQIVNDFQKGDIAEGYSVSREKKESFPLTVTSAQKNPTAFYLCASGQGAKGANVLTFGAGSRLTVL.

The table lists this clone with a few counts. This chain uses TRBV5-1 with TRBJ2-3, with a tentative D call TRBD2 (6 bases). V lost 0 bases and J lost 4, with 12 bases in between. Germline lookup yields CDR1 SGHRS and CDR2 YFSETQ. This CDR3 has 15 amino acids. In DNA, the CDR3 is TGCGCCAGCAGCTTGGAAAGGCCGGGGGCAGATACGCAGTATTTT. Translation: CASSLERPGADTQYF.

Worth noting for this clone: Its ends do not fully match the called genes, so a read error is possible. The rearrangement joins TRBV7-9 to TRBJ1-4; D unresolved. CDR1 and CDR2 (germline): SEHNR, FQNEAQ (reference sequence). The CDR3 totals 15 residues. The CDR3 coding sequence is TGTTCCAGCAGCCCAATGACATTCGGCAATGAAAAACTGTTTTTT. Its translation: CSSSPMTFGNEKLFF.

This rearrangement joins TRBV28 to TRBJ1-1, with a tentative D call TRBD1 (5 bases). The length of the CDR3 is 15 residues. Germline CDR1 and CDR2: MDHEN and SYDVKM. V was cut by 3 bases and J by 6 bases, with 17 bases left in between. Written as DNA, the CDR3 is TGTGCCAGCAGTTTTGTTTCCAGGGTCATCGCTGAAGCTTTCTTT. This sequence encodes CASSFVSRVIAEAFF. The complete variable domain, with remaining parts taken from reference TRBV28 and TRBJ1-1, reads DVKVTQSSRYLVKRTGEKVFLECVQDMDHENMFWYRQDPGLGLRLIYFSYDVKMKEKGDIPEGYSVSREKKERFSLILESASTNQTSMYLCASSFVSRVIAEAFFGQGTRLTVV.

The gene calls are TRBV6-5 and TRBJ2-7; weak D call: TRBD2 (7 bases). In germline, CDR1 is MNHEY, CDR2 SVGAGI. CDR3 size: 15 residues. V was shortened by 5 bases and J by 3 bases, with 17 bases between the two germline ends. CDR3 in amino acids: CASSKEGGGGYEQYF. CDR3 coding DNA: TGTGCCAGCAGTAAGGAAGGCGGGGGCGGCTACGAGCAGTACTTC.

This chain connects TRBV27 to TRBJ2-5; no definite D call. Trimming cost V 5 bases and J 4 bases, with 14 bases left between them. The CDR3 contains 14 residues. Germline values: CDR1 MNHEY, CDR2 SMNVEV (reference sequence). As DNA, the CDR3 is TGTGCCAGCAGTCCCCTAGGCCCCCCAGAGACCCAGTACTTC. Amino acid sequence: CASSPLGPPETQYF.

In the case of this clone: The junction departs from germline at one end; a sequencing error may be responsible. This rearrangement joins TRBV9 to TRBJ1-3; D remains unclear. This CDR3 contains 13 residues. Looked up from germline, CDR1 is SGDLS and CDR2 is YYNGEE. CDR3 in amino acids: CASSSGSGNSIYF. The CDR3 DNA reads TGTGCCAGCAGCTCAGGTTCTGGAAACTCCATATATTTT.

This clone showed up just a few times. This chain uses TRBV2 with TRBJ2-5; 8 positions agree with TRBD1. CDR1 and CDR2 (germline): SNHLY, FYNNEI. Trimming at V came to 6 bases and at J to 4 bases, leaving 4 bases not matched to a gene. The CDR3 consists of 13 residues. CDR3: CASSGDRGETQYF. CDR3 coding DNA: TGTGCCAGCAGCGGCGACAGGGGAGAGACCCAGTACTTC.

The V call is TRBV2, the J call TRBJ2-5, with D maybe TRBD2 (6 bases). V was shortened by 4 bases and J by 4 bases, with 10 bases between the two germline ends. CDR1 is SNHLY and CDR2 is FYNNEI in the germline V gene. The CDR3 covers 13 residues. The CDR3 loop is CASSAVGGETQYF. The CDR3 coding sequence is TGTGCCAGCAGTGCGGTGGGGGGAGAGACCCAGTACTTC.

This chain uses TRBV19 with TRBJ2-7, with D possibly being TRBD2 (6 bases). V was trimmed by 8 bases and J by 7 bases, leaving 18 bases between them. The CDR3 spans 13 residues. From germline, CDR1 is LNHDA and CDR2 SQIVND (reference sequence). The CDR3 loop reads CASSGDFGREQYF. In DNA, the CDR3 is TGTGCCAGTTCCGGGGACTTCGGGCGGGAGCAGTACTTC.

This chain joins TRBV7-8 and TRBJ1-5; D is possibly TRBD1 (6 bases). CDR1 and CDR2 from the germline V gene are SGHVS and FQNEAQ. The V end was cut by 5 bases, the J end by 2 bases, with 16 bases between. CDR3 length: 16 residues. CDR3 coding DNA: TGTGCCAGCAGCGCCCCCGTAGGGGGTCGCAATCAGCCCCAGCATTTT. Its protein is CASSAPVGGRNQPQHF.

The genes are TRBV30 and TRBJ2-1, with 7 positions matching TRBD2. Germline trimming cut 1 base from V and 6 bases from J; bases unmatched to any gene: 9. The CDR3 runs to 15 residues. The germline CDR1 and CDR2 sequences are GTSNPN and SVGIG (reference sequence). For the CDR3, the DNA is TGTGCCTGGAGTGCCGGGACTACTGATTTCAATGAGCAGTTCTTC. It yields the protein CAWSAGTTDFNEQFF. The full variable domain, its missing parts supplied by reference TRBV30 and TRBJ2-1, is SQTIHQWPATLVQPVGSPLSLECTVEGTSNPNLYWYRQAAGRGLQLLFYSVGIGQISSEVPQNLSASRPQDRQFILSSKKLLLSDSGFYLCAWSAGTTDFNEQFFGPGTRLTVL.

The CDR3, as DNA: TGCAGCGTAGAAACAGGTGTAACTGGAAACACCATATATTTT. Translating it yields CSVETGVTGNTIYF. The chain joins TRBV29-1 to TRBJ1-3; tentatively, D is TRBD1 (5 bases). Trimming stripped 6 bases from V and 2 bases from J, with 14 bases between. The CDR3 runs 14 residues. Germline V gene sequence: CDR1 SQVTM, CDR2 ANQGSEA.

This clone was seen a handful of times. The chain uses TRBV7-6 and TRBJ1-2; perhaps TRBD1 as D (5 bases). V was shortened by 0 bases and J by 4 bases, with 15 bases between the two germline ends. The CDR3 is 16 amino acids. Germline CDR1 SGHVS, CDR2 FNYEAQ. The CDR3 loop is CASSLASGKGLYGYTF. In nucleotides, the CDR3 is TGTGCCAGCAGCTTAGCCTCAGGGAAGGGCCTCTATGGCTACACCTTC.

CDR3 loop: CASSWRPRLNQPQHF. The DNA for the CDR3 is TGTGCCAGCAGCTGGAGACCACGACTCAATCAGCCCCAGCATTTT. The V and J genes are TRBV5-8 and TRBJ1-5; no definite D call. Per germline, CDR1 SGHTS and CDR2 YDEGEE. V lost 3 bases and J lost 3, with 13 bases in between. This CDR3 spans 15 amino acids. The variable domain in full, completed from reference TRBV5-8 and TRBJ1-5, reads EAGVTQSPTHLIKTRGQQATLRCSPISGHTSVYWYQQALGLGLQFLLWYDEGEERNRGNFPPRFSGRQFPNYSSELNVNALELEDSALYLCASSWRPRLNQPQHFGDGTRLSIL.

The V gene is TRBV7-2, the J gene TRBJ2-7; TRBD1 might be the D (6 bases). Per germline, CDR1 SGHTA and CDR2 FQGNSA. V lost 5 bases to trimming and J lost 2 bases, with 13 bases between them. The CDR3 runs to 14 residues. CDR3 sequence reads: CASSRTGRTYEQYF. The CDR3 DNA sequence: TGTGCCAGCAGCCGTACAGGGCGGACCTACGAGCAGTACTTC.

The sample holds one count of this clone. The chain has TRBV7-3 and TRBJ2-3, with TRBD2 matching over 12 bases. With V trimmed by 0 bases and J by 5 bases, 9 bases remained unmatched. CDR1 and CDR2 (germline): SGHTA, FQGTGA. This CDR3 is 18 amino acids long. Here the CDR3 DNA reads TGTGCCAGCAGCTTAACGTTTTCTAGCGGGGGGGCGGTAGATACGCAGTATTTT. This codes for CASSLTFSSGGAVDTQYF.

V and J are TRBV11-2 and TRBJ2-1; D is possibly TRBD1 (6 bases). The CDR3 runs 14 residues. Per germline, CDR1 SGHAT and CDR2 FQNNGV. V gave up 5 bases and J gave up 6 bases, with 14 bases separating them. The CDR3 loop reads CASSILRDTNEQFF. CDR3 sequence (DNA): TGTGCCAGCAGCATACTACGGGACACCAATGAGCAGTTCTTC.

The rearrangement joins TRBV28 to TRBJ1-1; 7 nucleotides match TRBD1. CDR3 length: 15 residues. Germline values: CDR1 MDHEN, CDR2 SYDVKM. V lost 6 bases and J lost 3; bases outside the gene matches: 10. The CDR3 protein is CASSYVRGPDTEAFF. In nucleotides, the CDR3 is TGTGCCAGCAGCTATGTGAGGGGGCCGGACACTGAAGCTTTCTTT.